The T cell receptor (beta chain) under discussion was sequenced for a study of cytomegalovirus exposure and HLA in healthy donors. Broader study findings: The classifier, whose performance was assessed in both the original and validation cohorts, reportedly diagnosed cytomegalovirus status with high specificity and sensitivity.

Researchers ran the PCR with 60 Vbeta and 13 Jbeta primers. Libraries were prepared by immunoSEQ multiplex PCR; TCRdb keeps only in-frame clonotypes and omits some of them. The sample has fewer than 130,000 clones, and its top ten clones hold 0.5% to 0.7%. Remarks on this clone: The antigen is undetermined.

In germline, CDR1 is SNHLY, CDR2 FYNNEI. The CDR3 contains 14 residues. The V and J ends lost 3 bases and 4 bases respectively, with 12 bases between them. Material: PBMCs. The receptor's source is a man in his fifties or sixties in good health and CMV-seronegative. The gene calls are TRBV2 and TRBJ2-5, with D possibly being TRBD1 (6 bases). CDR3: CASSERVRGETQYF. CDR3 DNA sequence: TGTGCCAGCAGTGAGAGAGTCAGGGGAGAGACCCAGTACTTC.